A single sample gave rise to the 12 T cell receptor beta chains below, sequenced in a study of persistence of HIV-infected CD4 T cells. The immunoSEQ assay was version 4, run in survey mode. Generated by immunoSEQ multiplex PCR, the TCRdb table keeps only in-frame clones and is missing some. The table shows tens of thousands of clones, with less than 90% occurring only once. These receptors have no identified antigens. This nonspecific control used anti-CD3/anti-CD28 bead stimulation of CD4+ T cells. Sorting of responding CD4+ T cells relied on upregulated CD40 ligand together with CD69. The source material was CD4+ T cells sorted from PBMCs after 18-hour stimulation, sampled from a patient who received antiretroviral therapy. The receptors were gathered from an adult woman with HIV who was CMV-seropositive.

This rearrangement joins TRBV30 to TRBJ1-2; 7 nucleotides line up with TRBD1. CDR3 length equals 13 residues. With 4 bases clipped from V and 6 bases from J, the junction kept 8 bases outside the gene matches. Germline V lookup: CDR1 GTSNPN, CDR2 SVGIG (reference sequence). The CDR3 DNA sequence: TGTGCCTGGAACCGTGGGACAGCCGATGGCTACACCTTC. It yields the protein CAWNRGTADGYTF. The whole variable domain, filled in from reference TRBV30 and TRBJ1-2, reads SQTIHQWPATLVQPVGSPLSLECTVEGTSNPNLYWYRQAAGRGLQLLFYSVGIGQISSEVPQNLSASRPQDRQFILSSKKLLLSDSGFYLCAWNRGTADGYTFGSGTRLTVV.

The J gene is TRBJ2-1, the V gene TRBV7-3, with 7 positions matching TRBD2. The CDR3 loop spans 17 amino acids. The trim removed 3 bases at V and 0 bases at J, leaving 8 bases unmatched. Germline V CDR1 and CDR2: SGHTA, FQGTGA. CDR3 bases: TGTGCCAGCAGCTTCCTAGCATGGGGGGGCTCCTACAATGAGCAGTTCTTC. Its protein is CASSFLAWGGSYNEQFF.

The chain combines TRBV10-3 with TRBJ1-1; TRBD1 is a possible D gene (5 bases). Germline V CDR1 and CDR2: ENHRY, SYGVKD. Trimming removed 0 bases at V and 0 bases at J, with 8 bases between. The CDR3 totals 15 residues. CDR3 residues: CAISESRGVNTEAFF. Here the CDR3 DNA reads TGTGCCATCAGTGAGTCGAGAGGGGTGAACACTGAAGCTTTCTTT.

The gene calls are TRBV19 and TRBJ1-1; 7 nucleotides align to TRBD1. V trimming: 6 bases; J trimming: 3 bases; junction bases outside the gene matches: 7. The CDR3 contains 14 residues. Germline V gene lookup returns CDR1 LNHDA and CDR2 SQIVND (reference sequence). CDR3 DNA sequence: TGTGCCAGTAGCCTGACAGGGAAGGACACTGAAGCTTTCTTT. Protein product: CASSLTGKDTEAFF. The full variable domain, with the rest looked up from reference TRBV19 and TRBJ1-1, is DGGITQSPKYLFRKEGQNVTLSCEQNLNHDAMYWYRQDPGQGLRLIYYSQIVNDFQKGDIAEGYSVSREKKESFPLTVTSAQKNPTAFYLCASSLTGKDTEAFFGQGTRLTVV.

The chain combines TRBV5-1 with TRBJ2-3; D might be TRBD2 (5 bases). The CDR3 covers 14 residues. With 2 bases removed from V and 1 base from J, the gap between germline ends came to 8 bases. Germline CDR1 and CDR2: SGHRS and YFSETQ. The CDR3 region is CASSFEGRTDTQYF. The CDR3 DNA reads TGCGCCAGCAGCTTCGAGGGCCGCACAGATACGCAGTATTTT.

The CDR3 region has the DNA TGTGCCAGCAGCGCGACAGGGTTCGGTGAAAAACTGTTTTTT. This translates into CASSATGFGEKLFF. The V and J genes are TRBV9 and TRBJ1-4, with 7 positions matching TRBD1. With V trimmed by 3 bases and J by 7 bases, 6 bases remained unmatched. Germline V gene sequence: CDR1 SGDLS, CDR2 YYNGEE. The CDR3 sequence is 14 residues long.

V usage is TRBV5-1 and J usage is TRBJ1-2, with no clear D. Trimming took 0 bases from V and 4 from J, leaving 4 bases between them. CDR3 length equals 12 residues. The germline V gene encodes CDR1 SGHRS and CDR2 YFSETQ. The CDR3 reads CASSLEGYGYTF. The CDR3 DNA reads as TGCGCCAGCAGCTTGGAGGGCTATGGCTACACCTTC.

The DNA for the CDR3 is TGTGCCTGGAGTTCTCGTACAGGACAGCCCCAGCATTTT. Protein sequence: CAWSSRTGQPQHF. V usage is TRBV30 and J usage is TRBJ1-5; maybe TRBD1 (5 bases). This CDR3 has 13 amino acids. V was trimmed by 2 bases and J by 7 bases, leaving 12 bases between them. Germline V gene lookup returns CDR1 GTSNPN and CDR2 SVGIG (reference sequence).

This clone was counted a single time. The V and J genes are TRBV19 and TRBJ2-7; 11 nucleotides agree with TRBD2. Per the germline V gene, CDR1 is LNHDA and CDR2 is SQIVND (reference sequence). With 6 bases clipped from V and 2 bases from J, the junction kept 6 bases outside the gene matches. The CDR3 has 15 amino acids. CDR3 DNA sequence: TGTGCCAGTAGCTACCGACTAGCGGGGCCCTACGAGCAGTACGTC. It codes for CASSYRLAGPYEQYV.

This clone was observed a single time. V is TRBV27 and J is TRBJ1-4; 9 bases agree with TRBD1. Trimming cost V 5 bases and J 9 bases; bases outside gene matches: 10. Germline-derived CDR1 and CDR2 are MNHEY and SMNVEV (reference sequence). CDR3 length: 15 residues. The CDR3 is CASSPGTGLGKKLFF. DNA for the CDR3: TGTGCCAGCAGTCCCGGGACAGGGCTTGGGAAAAAACTGTTTTTT. Based on the CDR3 plus reference TRBV27 and TRBJ1-4, the full variable domain is EAQVTQNPRYLITVTGKKLTVTCSQNMNHEYMSWYRQDPGLGLRQIYYSMNVEVTDKGDVPEGYKVSRKEKRNFPLILESPSPNQTSLYFCASSPGTGLGKKLFFGSGTQLSVL.

The chain is built from TRBV5-6 and TRBJ2-3; 15 bases are a match to TRBD2. Germline V gene sequence: CDR1 SGHDT, CDR2 YYEEEE. This CDR3 spans 16 amino acids. J gave up 3 bases and V 4 bases, and 3 bases lay outside the gene matches. The CDR3 coding sequence is TGTGCCAGCAGCACAGGACTAGCGGGGGGGACAGATACGCAGTATTTT. This codes for CASSTGLAGGTDTQYF.

This clone was counted between two and nine times. The V gene is TRBV30, the J gene TRBJ1-5; D ambiguous. The germline CDR1 and CDR2 sequences are GTSNPN and SVGIG (reference sequence). The CDR3 runs to 13 residues. V was clipped by 3 bases and J by 7 bases, with 13 bases between them. The CDR3 spells CAWSAHLGQPQHF. The CDR3 nucleotides read TGTGCCTGGAGCGCGCATCTCGGACAGCCCCAGCATTTT.